This TCR beta chain was recovered during a study of blood T cells in healthy people across ages. There are a few counts of this clonotype. With a J-beta primer mix and a sample-barcoded 5' primer, a second PCR ran about 6 to 11 cycles. TCRdb analysed the 5' RACE reads with MiXCR anew, one entry per CDR3 protein. The sample shows roughly 1,500,000 distinct CDR3 sequences, about 32% of them seen only once. Between the trimmed V and J ends, which lost 8 bases and 3 bases, there was a span of 13 bases. Per germline, CDR1 DFQATT and CDR2 SNEGSKA (reference sequence). The CDR3 is 12 amino acids. This rearrangement joins TRBV20-1 to TRBJ2-5; D is undetermined. Sequencing was performed on blood. The clonotype originates from a woman in her thirties in good health. The DNA of the CDR3 is TGCAGTACGGCGGAGCGTAAAGAGACCCAGTACTTC. It encodes CSTAERKETQYF.